These 14 T cell receptor beta chains were all obtained from the same sample, sequenced in a study of identifying expanded T cells in peripheral blood. The table came from immunoSEQ multiplex PCR; TCRdb's copy has only in-frame clones and leaves some out. Among about 53,000 clones listed, about four fifths were seen once. Specimen: blood. Receptor source: a person aged 18 to 70 in good health.

This sequence joins TRBV30 and TRBJ2-3; 8 nucleotides agree with TRBD1. Germline CDR1 is GTSNPN and CDR2 is SVGIG (reference sequence). This CDR3 has 15 residues. The V segment lost 0 bases and the J segment 2 bases; nucleotides outside the gene matches: 4. CDR3 DNA sequence: TGTGCCTGGAGTGTGGGGACAGGTATCACAGATACGCAGTATTTT. This gives the protein CAWSVGTGITDTQYF.

The chain combines TRBV15 with TRBJ2-6; a weak D match, TRBD2 (6 bases). Trimming removed 3 bases at V and 1 base at J, with 10 bases between. From germline, CDR1 is LNHNV and CDR2 YYDKDF (reference sequence). The CDR3 covers 16 residues. The CDR3 DNA is TGTGCCACCAGCAGCGGAGGGAGGTCTGGGGCCAACGTCCTGACTTTC. Protein: CATSSGGRSGANVLTF. Using reference TRBV15 and TRBJ2-6 for the parts outside the CDR3, the full variable domain is DAMVIQNPRYQVTQFGKPVTLSCSQTLNHNVMYWYQQKSSQAPKLLFHYYDKDFNNEADTPDNFQSRRPNTSFCFLDIRSPGLGDTAMYLCATSSGGRSGANVLTFGAGSRLTVL.

The V call is TRBV6-5, the J call TRBJ1-2; 7 nucleotides align to TRBD1. V shed 6 bases, J shed 2 bases, and the junction held 9 bases outside the gene matches. This CDR3 is 15 amino acids long. The germline V gene encodes CDR1 MNHEY and CDR2 SVGAGI. CDR3 sequence reads: CASRHPGQTNYGYTF. The DNA of the CDR3 is TGTGCCAGCAGACATCCGGGACAGACCAACTATGGCTACACCTTC.

The chain couples TRBV9 to TRBJ1-2, with 9 bases fitting TRBD1. This CDR3 has 14 amino acids. Trimming removed 4 bases from V and 4 bases from J; junction bases left unmatched: 5. Germline loops: CDR1 SGDLS, CDR2 YYNGEE. The CDR3 DNA reads TGTGCCAGCAGCCGGGACAGGGCTATCTATGGCTACACCTTC. Translation gives CASSRDRAIYGYTF.

The V and J genes are TRBV5-1 and TRBJ2-5, with 8 bases matching TRBD2. The CDR3 has 17 residues. Germline trimming cut 4 bases from V and 2 bases from J; bases unmatched to any gene: 13. Germline-derived CDR1 and CDR2 are SGHRS and YFSETQ. In DNA form, the CDR3 reads TGCGCCAGCAGCGGAGTGACGCTAGCGGGCCCTCAAGAGACCCAGTACTTC. Its translation is CASSGVTLAGPQETQYF.

This chain joins TRBV10-2 and TRBJ2-7, with D possibly TRBD2 on 5 matching bases. Per germline, CDR1 WSHSY and CDR2 SAAADI. The CDR3 totals 13 residues. Deletions cut 4 bases from V and 6 bases from J, with 13 bases between. CDR3 loop: CASSVQGGGEQYV. DNA of the CDR3: TGCGCCAGCAGTGTGCAAGGAGGTGGCGAGCAGTACGTC.

V usage is TRBV14 and J usage is TRBJ2-3, with a weak D call TRBD2 (6 bases). CDR3 length: 13 residues. Germline loops: CDR1 SGHDN, CDR2 FVKESK. Trimming shortened V by 2 bases and J by 11 bases, and 14 bases separated the two germline ends. For the CDR3, the DNA is TGTGCCAGCAGCCAAAGGCCGGGACTTGGGCAGTATTTT. Protein sequence: CASSQRPGLGQYF.

The chain uses TRBV7-2 and TRBJ1-5, with D possibly TRBD1 on 6 matching bases. Per the germline V gene, CDR1 is SGHTA and CDR2 is FQGNSA. CDR3 length: 14 amino acids. V was trimmed by 2 bases and J by 2 bases, leaving 7 bases between them. Here the CDR3 DNA reads TGTGCCAGCAGCTTATGGACAGGCAATCAGCCCCAGCATTTT. Residues: CASSLWTGNQPQHF.

V is TRBV9 and J is TRBJ2-2; D is ambiguous. The CDR3 covers 14 residues. From germline, CDR1 is SGDLS and CDR2 YYNGEE. With 4 bases removed from V and 5 bases from J, the gap between germline ends came to 12 bases. The CDR3 DNA reads as TGTGCCAGCAGCCCCTCGCGCGCTACCGGGGAGCTGTTTTTT. Its translation is CASSPSRATGELFF. Full variable domain (outside the CDR3, taken from reference TRBV9 and TRBJ2-2): DSGVTQTPKHLITATGQRVTLRCSPRSGDLSVYWYQQSLDQGLQFLIQYYNGEERAKGNILERFSAQQFPDLHSELNLSSLELGDSALYFCASSPSRATGELFFGEGSRLTVL.

Here the CDR3 DNA reads TGTGCCAGCAGCCCTGATGGACAGTGGTCCTACGAGCAGTACGTC. Protein sequence: CASSPDGQWSYEQYV. The rearrangement joins TRBV5-8 to TRBJ2-7; TRBD1 might be the D (6 bases). The CDR3 spans 15 residues. Germline V gives CDR1 SGHTS, CDR2 YDEGEE. V was trimmed by 4 bases and J by 1 base, leaving 15 bases between them.

V is TRBV4-2 and J is TRBJ2-1, with 11 bases lining up with TRBD2. This CDR3 region has 15 residues. Germline CDR1 and CDR2: LGHNA and YNFKEQ. With V trimmed by 3 bases and J by 7 bases, 5 bases remained unmatched. CDR3 bases: TGTGCCAGCAGCCAGAGGACTAGCGGGTTGAATGAGCAGTTCTTC. It encodes CASSQRTSGLNEQFF.

The V gene is TRBV7-8, the J gene TRBJ2-1; D is unclear. Germline V gene sequence: CDR1 SGHVS, CDR2 FQNEAQ. CDR3 length: 17 amino acids. V was clipped by 3 bases and J by 1 base, with 16 bases between them. The CDR3 DNA follows: TGTGCCAGCAGCTTCCAAGTACTCGGTAGGTCCTACAATGAGCAGTTCTTC. This sequence encodes CASSFQVLGRSYNEQFF.

The gene calls are TRBV28 and TRBJ2-2; 7 nucleotides match TRBD1. CDR3 length equals 17 residues. Germline V gives CDR1 MDHEN, CDR2 SYDVKM. The ends lost 5 bases at V and 0 bases at J; junction bases unmatched: 9. CDR3 in amino acids: CASSLTGAHSNTGELFF. CDR3 sequence (DNA): TGTGCCAGCAGTCTAACAGGGGCCCACTCGAACACCGGGGAGCTGTTTTTT.

The chain uses TRBV19 and TRBJ2-3; 9 bases line up with TRBD1. The V segment lost 4 bases and the J segment 9 bases; nucleotides outside the gene matches: 8. The length of the CDR3 is 14 residues. The germline CDR1 and CDR2 sequences are LNHDA and SQIVND (reference sequence). This chain's CDR3 is CASSTGQGLGTQYF. Here the CDR3 DNA reads TGTGCCAGTAGTACGGGACAGGGCCTCGGGACGCAGTATTTT.